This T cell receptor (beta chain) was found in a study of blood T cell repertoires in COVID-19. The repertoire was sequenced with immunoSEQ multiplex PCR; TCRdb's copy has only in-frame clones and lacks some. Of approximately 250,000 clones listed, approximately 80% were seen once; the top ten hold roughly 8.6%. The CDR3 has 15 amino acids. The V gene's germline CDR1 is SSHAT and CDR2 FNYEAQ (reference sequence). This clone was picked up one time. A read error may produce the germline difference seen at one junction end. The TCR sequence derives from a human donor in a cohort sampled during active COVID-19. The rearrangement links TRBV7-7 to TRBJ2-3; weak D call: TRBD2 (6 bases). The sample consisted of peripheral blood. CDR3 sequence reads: CASSPTGLNTDTQYF. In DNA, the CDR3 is TGTGCTAGCAGCCCGACGGGACTCAACACAGATACGCAGTATTTT.